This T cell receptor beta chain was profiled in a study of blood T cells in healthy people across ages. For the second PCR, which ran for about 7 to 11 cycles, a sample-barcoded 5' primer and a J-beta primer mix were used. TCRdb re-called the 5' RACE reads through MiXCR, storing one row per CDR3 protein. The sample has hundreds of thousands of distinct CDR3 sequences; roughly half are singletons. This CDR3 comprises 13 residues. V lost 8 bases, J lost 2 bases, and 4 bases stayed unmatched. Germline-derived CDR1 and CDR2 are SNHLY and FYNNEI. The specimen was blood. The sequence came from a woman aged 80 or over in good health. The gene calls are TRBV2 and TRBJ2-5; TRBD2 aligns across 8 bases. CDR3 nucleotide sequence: TGTGCCAGCGAGCGGGGGCCACAAGAGACCCAGTACTTC. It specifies CASERGPQETQYF. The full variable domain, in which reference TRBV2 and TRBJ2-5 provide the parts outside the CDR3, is EPEVTQTPSHQVTQMGQEVILRCVPISNHLYFYWYRQILGQKVEFLVSFYNNEISEKSEIFDDQFSVERPDGSNFTLKIRSTKLEDSAMYFCASERGPQETQYFGPGTRLLVL.